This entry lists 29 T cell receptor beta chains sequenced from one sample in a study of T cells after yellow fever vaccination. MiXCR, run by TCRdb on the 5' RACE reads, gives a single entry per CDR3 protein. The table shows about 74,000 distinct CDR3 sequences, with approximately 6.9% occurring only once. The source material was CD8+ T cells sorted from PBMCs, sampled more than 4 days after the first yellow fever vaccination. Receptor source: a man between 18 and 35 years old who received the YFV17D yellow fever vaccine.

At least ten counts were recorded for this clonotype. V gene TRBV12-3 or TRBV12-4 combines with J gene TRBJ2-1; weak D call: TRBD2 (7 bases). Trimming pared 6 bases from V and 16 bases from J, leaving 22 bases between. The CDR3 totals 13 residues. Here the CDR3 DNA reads TGTGCCAGCAGGGATGCGGGGGCCCCAGATATATTCTTC. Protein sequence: CASRDAGAPDIFF.

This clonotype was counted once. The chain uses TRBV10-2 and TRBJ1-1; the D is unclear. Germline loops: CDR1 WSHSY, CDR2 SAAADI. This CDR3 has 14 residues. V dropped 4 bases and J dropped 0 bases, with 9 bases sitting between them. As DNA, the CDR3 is TGCGCCAGCAGTGGCACGTCCATGAACACTGAAGCTTTCTTT. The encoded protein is CASSGTSMNTEAFF.

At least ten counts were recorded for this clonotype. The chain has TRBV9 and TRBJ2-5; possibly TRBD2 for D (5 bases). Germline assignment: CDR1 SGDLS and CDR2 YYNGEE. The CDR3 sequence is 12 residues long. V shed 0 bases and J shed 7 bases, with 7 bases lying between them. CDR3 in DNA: TGTGCCAGCAGCGTAGGGGCGGGGACCCAGTACTTC. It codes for CASSVGAGTQYF.

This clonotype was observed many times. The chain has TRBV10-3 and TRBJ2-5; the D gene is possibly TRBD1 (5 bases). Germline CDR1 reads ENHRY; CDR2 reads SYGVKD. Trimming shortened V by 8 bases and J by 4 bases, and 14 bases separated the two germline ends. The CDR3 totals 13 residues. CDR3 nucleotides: TGTGCCATCCTGGGAATAGGGGCAGAGACCCAGTACTTC. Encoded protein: CAILGIGAETQYF.

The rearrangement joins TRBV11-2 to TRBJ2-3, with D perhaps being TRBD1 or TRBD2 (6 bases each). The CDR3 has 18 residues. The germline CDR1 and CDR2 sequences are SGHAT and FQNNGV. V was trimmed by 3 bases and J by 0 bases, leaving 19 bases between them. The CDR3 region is CASSFYFGGGSSTDTQYF. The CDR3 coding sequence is TGTGCCAGCAGCTTTTATTTTGGAGGGGGGTCGAGCACAGATACGCAGTATTTT.

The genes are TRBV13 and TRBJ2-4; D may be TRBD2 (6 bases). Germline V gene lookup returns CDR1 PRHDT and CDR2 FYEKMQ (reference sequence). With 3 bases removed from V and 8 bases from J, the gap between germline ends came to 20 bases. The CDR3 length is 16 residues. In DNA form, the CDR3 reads TGTGCCAGCAGCTTGGGTATCGGTTCTTCGGGGGACATTCAGTACTTC. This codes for CASSLGIGSSGDIQYF.

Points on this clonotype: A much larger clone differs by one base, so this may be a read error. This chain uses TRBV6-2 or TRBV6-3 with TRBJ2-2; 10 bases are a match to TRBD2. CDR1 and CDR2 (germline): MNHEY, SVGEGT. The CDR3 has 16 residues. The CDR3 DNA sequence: TGTGCCAGCAGATACTCTAGCGGGGGGAACACCGGGGAGCTGTTTTTT. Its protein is CASRYSSGGNTGELFF.

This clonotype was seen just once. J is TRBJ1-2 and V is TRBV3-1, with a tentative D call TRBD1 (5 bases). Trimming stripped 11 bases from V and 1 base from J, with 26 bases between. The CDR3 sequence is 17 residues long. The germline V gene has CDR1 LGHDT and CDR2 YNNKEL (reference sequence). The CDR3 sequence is CACTSAGTEALNYGYTF. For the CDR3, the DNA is TGTGCCTGCACCTCAGCCGGGACGGAGGCCCTTAACTATGGCTACACCTTC.

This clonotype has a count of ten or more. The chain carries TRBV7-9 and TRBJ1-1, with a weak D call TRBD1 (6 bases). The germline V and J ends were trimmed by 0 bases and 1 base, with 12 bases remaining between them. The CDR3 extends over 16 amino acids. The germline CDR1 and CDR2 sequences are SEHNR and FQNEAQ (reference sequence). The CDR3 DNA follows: TGTGCCAGCAGCTTAGCGCTGGCAGGGGCGAACACTGAAGCTTTCTTT. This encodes CASSLALAGANTEAFF. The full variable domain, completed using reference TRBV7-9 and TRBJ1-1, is DTGVSQNPRHKITKRGQNVTFRCDPISEHNRLYWYRQTLGQGPEFLTYFQNEAQLEKSRLLSDRFSAERPKGSFSTLEIQRTEQGDSAMYLCASSLALAGANTEAFFGQGTRLTVV.

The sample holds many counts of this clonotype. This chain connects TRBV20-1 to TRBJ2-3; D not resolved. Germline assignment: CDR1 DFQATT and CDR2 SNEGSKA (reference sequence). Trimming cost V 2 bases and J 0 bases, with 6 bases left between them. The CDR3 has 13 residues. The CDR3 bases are TGCAGTGCTAGACTGGCTAGCACAGATACGCAGTATTTT. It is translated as CSARLASTDTQYF.

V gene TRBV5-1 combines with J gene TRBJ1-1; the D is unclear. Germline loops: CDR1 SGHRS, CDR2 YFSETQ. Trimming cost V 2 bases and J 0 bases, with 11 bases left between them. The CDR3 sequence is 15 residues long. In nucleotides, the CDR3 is TGCGCCAGCAGCTTATACGGCAGCCTGAACACTGAAGCTTTCTTT. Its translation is CASSLYGSLNTEAFF.

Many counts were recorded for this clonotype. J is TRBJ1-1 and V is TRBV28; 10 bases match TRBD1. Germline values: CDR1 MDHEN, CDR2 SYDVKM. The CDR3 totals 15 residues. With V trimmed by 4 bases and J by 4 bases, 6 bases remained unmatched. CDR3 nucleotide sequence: TGTGCCAGCAGTTCACCCGGGACAGGGGTCACTGAAGCTTTCTTT. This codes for CASSSPGTGVTEAFF. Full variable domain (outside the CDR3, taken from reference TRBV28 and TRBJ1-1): DVKVTQSSRYLVKRTGEKVFLECVQDMDHENMFWYRQDPGLGLRLIYFSYDVKMKEKGDIPEGYSVSREKKERFSLILESASTNQTSMYLCASSSPGTGVTEAFFGQGTRLTVV.

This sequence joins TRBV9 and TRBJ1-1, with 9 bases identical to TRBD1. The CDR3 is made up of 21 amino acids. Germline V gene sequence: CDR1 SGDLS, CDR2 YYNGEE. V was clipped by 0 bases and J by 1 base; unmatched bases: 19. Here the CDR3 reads CASSVGDGTGPRRTENTEAFF. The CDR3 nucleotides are TGTGCCAGCAGCGTAGGAGATGGGACAGGGCCCCGGAGGACGGAGAACACTGAAGCTTTCTTT.

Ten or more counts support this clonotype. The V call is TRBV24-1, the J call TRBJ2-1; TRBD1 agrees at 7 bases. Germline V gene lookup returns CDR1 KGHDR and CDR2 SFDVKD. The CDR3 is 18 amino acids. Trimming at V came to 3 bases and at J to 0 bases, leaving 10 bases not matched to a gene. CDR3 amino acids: CATSDGSGTASSYNEQFF. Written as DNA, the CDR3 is TGTGCCACCAGTGATGGGTCCGGGACAGCGAGCTCCTACAATGAGCAGTTCTTC.

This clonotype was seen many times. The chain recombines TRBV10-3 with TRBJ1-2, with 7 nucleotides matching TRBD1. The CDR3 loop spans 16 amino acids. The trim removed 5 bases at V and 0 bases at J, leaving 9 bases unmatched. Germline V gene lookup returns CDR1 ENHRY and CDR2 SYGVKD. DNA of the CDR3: TGTGCCATCAGTCACAGGGGTGGCAACTCTAACTATGGCTACACCTTC. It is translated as CAISHRGGNSNYGYTF.

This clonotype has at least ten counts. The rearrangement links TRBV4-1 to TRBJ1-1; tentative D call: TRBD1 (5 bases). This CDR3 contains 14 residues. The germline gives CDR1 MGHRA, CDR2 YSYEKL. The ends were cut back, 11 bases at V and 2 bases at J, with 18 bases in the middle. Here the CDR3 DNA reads TGCGCCGGAGGCTCCGGGGGAGGAAACACTGAAGCTTTCTTT. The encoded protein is CAGGSGGGNTEAFF.

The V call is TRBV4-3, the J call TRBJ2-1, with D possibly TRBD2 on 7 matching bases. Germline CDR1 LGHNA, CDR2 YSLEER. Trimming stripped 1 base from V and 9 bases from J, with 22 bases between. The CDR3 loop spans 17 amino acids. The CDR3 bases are TGCGCCAGCAGCCAAGGAAGGGGGGGGAGTAGCTCGGTTGAGCAGTTCTTC. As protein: CASSQGRGGSSSVEQFF.

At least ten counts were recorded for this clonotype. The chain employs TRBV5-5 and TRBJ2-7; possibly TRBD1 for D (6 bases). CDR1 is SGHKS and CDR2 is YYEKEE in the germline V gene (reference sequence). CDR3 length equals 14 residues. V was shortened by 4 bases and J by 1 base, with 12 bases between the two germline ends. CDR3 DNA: TGTGCCAGCAGCCTGGGGACACCATCCTACGAGCAGTACGTC. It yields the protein CASSLGTPSYEQYV.

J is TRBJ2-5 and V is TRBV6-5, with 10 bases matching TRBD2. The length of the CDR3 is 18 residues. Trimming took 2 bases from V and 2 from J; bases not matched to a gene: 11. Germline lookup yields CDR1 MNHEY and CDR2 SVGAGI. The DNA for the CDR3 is TGTGCCAGCAGTTACAACCCAGAGCGGGGGGGCCTTCAAGAGACCCAGTACTTC. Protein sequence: CASSYNPERGGLQETQYF.

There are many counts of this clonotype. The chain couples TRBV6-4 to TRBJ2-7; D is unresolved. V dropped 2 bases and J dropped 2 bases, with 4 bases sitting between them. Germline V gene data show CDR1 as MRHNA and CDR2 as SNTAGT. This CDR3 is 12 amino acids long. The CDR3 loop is CASSDGTYEQYV. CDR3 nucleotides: TGTGCCAGCAGTGACGGGACCTACGAGCAGTACGTC.

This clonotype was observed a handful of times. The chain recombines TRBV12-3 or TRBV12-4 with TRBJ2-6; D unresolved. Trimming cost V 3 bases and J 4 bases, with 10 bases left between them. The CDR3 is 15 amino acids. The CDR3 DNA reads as TGTGCCAGCAGTTTGGGCGCTCGGGGGGCCAACGTCCTGACTTTC. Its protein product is CASSLGARGANVLTF.

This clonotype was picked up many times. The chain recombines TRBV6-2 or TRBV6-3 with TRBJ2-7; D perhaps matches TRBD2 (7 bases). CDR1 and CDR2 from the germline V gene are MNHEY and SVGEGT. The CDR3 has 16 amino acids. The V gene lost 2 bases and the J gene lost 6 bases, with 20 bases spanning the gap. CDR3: CASSYVGRGHMGEQYF. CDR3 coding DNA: TGTGCCAGCAGTTACGTTGGGAGGGGACACATGGGCGAGCAGTACTTC.

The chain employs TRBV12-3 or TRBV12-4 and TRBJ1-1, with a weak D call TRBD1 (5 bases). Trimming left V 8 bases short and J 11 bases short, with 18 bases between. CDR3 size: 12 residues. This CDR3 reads CASAPDWWGAFF. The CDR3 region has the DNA TGTGCCAGCGCACCCGATTGGTGGGGCGCTTTCTTT.

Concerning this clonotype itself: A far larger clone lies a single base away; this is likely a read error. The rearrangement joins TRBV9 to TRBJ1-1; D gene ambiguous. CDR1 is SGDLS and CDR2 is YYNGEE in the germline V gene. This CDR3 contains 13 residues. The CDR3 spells CASSVGGGTVAFF. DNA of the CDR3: TGTGCCAGCAGCGTAGGGGGAGGTACTGTAGCTTTCTTT.

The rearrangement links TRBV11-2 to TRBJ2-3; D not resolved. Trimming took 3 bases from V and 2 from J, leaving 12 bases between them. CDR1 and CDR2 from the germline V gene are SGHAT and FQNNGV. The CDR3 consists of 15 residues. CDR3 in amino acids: CASSFGRLSTDTQYF. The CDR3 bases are TGTGCCAGCAGCTTCGGTAGACTGTCCACAGATACGCAGTATTTT.

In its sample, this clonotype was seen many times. The CDR3 is CASSFTSGNSYNEQFF. In DNA form, the CDR3 reads TGTGCCAGCAGTTTTACCAGTGGAAACTCCTACAATGAGCAGTTCTTC. The V and J genes are TRBV27 and TRBJ2-1; D ambiguous. The CDR3 length is 16 residues. Germline loops: CDR1 MNHEY, CDR2 SMNVEV (reference sequence). The ends were cut back, 3 bases at V and 0 bases at J, with 12 bases in the middle.

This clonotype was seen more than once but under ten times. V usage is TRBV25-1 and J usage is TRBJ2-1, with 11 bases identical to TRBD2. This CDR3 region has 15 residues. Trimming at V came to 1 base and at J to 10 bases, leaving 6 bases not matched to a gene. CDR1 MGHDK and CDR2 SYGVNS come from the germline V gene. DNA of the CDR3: TGTGCCAGCAGTGAATCTACTAGCGGGGGCTCGGAGCAGTTCTTC. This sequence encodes CASSESTSGGSEQFF.

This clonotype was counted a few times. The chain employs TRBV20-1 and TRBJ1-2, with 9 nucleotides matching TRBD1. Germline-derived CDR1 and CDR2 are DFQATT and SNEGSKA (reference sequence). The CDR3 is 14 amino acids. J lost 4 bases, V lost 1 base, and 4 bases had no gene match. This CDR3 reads CSARGQGGVYGYTF. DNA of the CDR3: TGCAGTGCTAGAGGACAGGGGGGGGTCTATGGCTACACCTTC.

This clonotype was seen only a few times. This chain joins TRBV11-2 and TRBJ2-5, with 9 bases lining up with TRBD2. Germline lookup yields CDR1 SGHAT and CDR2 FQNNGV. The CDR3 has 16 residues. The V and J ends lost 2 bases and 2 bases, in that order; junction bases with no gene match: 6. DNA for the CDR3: TGTGCCAGCAGCTTATTTGCGGGGGGGTCTCAAGAGACCCAGTACTTC. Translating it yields CASSLFAGGSQETQYF.